This T cell receptor (beta chain) was sequenced in a study of cytomegalovirus exposure and HLA in healthy donors. Study-wide results and limits: Cytomegalovirus-associated status was assigned to 164 TCR beta chains.

The PCR was carried out with 60 Vbeta primers and 13 Jbeta primers. The repertoire was sequenced with immunoSEQ multiplex PCR; TCRdb's copy has only in-frame clones and lacks some. In the table there are 95,000 to 120,000 clones, over 60% of which are singletons. Trimming pared 6 bases from V and 2 bases from J, leaving 7 bases between. Germline-derived CDR1 and CDR2 are MDHEN and SYDVKM. CDR3 length equals 12 residues. With regard to this clone: Its antigen is still unknown.

The chain uses TRBV28 and TRBJ1-2; D might be TRBD1 (5 bases). This receptor was obtained from a man between 18 and 35 years old in good health and CMV-seropositive. The sequenced material came from PBMCs. CDR3 sequence reads: CASRSGNYGYTF. The CDR3 coding sequence is TGTGCCAGCAGGTCAGGGAACTATGGCTACACCTTC.